This T cell receptor beta chain was obtained from a study of shared clonotypes between healthy human individuals. The wider study: Three CD4 naive, three CD4 memory, two CD8 naive and one CD8 memory plate were used per donor.

Study-level findings and limits: It was the non-shared clonotypes that had lower generation probabilities than clonotypes shared by all four donors.

Germline loops: CDR1 MGHRA, CDR2 YSYEKL. The CDR3 consists of 18 residues. After removal of 1 base from V and 3 bases from J, the junction contained 9 bases not matched to a gene. TCRdb keeps only in-frame clones here, not all; method: immunoSEQ multiplex PCR. Among roughly 2,500,000 clones listed, 93% were seen once. A remark on this clone: The antigen remains undetermined.

This clonotype originated in a man younger than 35 in good health. Some clones in this sample may be carry-over from other donors' samples. The J gene is TRBJ2-1, the V gene TRBV4-1, with 10 bases aligning to TRBD1. Sample: naive CD4+ T cells from PBMCs. Subset described: CD45RA+ positively selected. The CDR3 region is CASSQASVGTGVYNEQFF. In DNA, the CDR3 is TGCGCCAGCAGCCAAGCTTCTGTGGGGACAGGGGTCTACAATGAGCAGTTCTTC.